This TCR beta chain is from a study of T cells in Graves' hyperthyroidism and ophthalmopathy (dated by TCRdb to between 2018 and 2021). Background for the entire study: Peripheral blood was sampled at the time of initial diagnosis, prior to any treatment. Prospective prediction of ophthalmopathy was tested in an independent validation cohort consisting of some 18 hyperthyroidism patients and over 15 patients who later progressed to ophthalmopathy. To identify TCR V-J signatures that set the groups apart, the researchers used a discovery cohort of about a hundred patients, made up of approximately 43 with Graves' ophthalmopathy and about 60 with stable Graves' hyperthyroidism. According to the paper, TCR Vbeta CDR3 sequencing was carried out on about 140 peripheral blood samples, which came from 40 to 45 ophthalmopathy, around 75 hyperthyroidism and 17 progressor patients. Thyroid tissue and blood T-cell repertoires from more than five Graves' hyperthyroidism patients were also compared in the study. Once sampling was done, hyperthyroidism patients were given methimazole at a starting dose of 30 mg daily, whereas ophthalmopathy patients were given high-dose intravenous methylprednisolone. The approximately 97 discovery patients were randomly divided into training and test sets at a 7:3 ratio. On the study overall, not on this receptor specifically: A model built on a 13 V-J signature distinguished ophthalmopathy from stable hyperthyroidism, reaching about 89% sensitivity and around 81% specificity in cross-validation and 80%/75% in testing. Most expanded thyroid clonotypes (frequency above 0.001) were also found in blood, which suggests that blood repertoires may mirror thyroid immune responses. In validation, progression to ophthalmopathy was predicted by the model with almost 71% sensitivity and roughly 76% specificity, a median of about 6.8 months before onset. Sample size was not statistically predetermined, and blinding of investigators to group allocation was not performed.

In the germline V gene, CDR1 corresponds to SGHTA and CDR2 to FQGTGA. Including the terminal cysteine and phenylalanine, the CDR3 comprises 15 residues. Only the CDR3 DNA is retained, 45 bases long and in frame from the first base. Graves' hyperthyroidism was defined as stable when no progression to ophthalmopathy occurred over 18 months of follow-up. Hyperthyroidism patients were newly diagnosed, had a disease duration of under 2 months, and were aged 18 to 65 years. The study excluded patients with uncontrolled infections, other autoimmune diseases, pregnancy or lactation. Diagnoses relied on clinical symptoms, serum thyroxine and TRAb, thyroid ultrasound and orbital computed tomography. Ficoll-Paque density gradient centrifugation was used to isolate PBMCs from approximately 10 ml of fresh peripheral blood. Total RNA was extracted using Trizol reagent, and RNA quality was assessed on an Agilent 2100 Bioanalyzer.

The TCR beta CDR3 regions were amplified from the RNA transcripts. The first round of RT-PCR for the TCR CDR3 was performed with the HTBI primer set and the Qiagen OneStep RT-PCR kit. Libraries were constructed in a second round of multiplex PCR, after which size selection and purification were performed. Libraries were sequenced paired-end with 100 bp reads on an Illumina HiSeq2000. The paper's data handling went like this. SOAPnuke was used to process the raw data, throwing out any read that contained adapters or uncalled bases, had a mean Phred below 15, or lacked an exact constant-primer or identifier match. COPE v1.2.5 was used to merge the high-quality paired reads, and each unique nucleotide sequence was defined as a clonotype. Clonotypes were aligned to IMGT TRBV, TRBD and TRBJ reference segments using MiTCR v1.1. Only V-J combinations with frequency above 0.0001, covering roughly 99% of repertoires, were analysed. A TCS score was defined as the ratio between F50 (clonal expansion) and ExV (chaos), using BLOSUM62-based TCRdist between CDR3 peptides within each V-J. Welch's t-statistics and random forest reduced fewer than 600 V-J features to 13, which were used in a naive Bayes classifier (R e1071). TCRdb reran the public reads through fastp at Q25 and MiXCR, keeping productive beta chains. Duplicate CDR3 protein sequences are folded into a single record with the most common DNA and genes. Clone size and V and J calls follow TCRdb, not the original study. This sample has roughly 170,000 distinct CDR3 sequences in its table, and about a sixth of those were observed once. Of the sample, 25% to 30% is held by the ten largest clones.

This clonotype was seen repeatedly, ten times or more. Its antigen specificity is not known. The junction departs from the called germline gene at one end, perhaps through a read error. The TCR comes from a woman aged 50 to 60 with Graves' hyperthyroidism. The rearrangement joined TRBV7-3 to TRBJ2-1; TRBD2 could be the D gene, as 6 bases match. Sequenced sample: blood. This receptor has the CDR3 CASSFFGAGQSEQSF. The sequenced DNA: TGTGCCAGCAGCTTTTTCGGGGCGGGGCAGAGTGAGCAGTCCTTC.